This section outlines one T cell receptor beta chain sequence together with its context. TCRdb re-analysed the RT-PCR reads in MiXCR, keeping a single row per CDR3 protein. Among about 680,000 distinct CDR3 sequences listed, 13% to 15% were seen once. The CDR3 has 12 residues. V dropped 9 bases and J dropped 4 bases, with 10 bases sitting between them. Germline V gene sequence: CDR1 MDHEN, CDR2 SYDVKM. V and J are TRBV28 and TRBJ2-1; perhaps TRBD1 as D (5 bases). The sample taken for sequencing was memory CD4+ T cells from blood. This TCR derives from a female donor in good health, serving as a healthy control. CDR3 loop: CASLGQYNEQFF. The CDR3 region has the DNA TGTGCCAGTCTGGGGCAGTACAATGAGCAGTTCTTC.